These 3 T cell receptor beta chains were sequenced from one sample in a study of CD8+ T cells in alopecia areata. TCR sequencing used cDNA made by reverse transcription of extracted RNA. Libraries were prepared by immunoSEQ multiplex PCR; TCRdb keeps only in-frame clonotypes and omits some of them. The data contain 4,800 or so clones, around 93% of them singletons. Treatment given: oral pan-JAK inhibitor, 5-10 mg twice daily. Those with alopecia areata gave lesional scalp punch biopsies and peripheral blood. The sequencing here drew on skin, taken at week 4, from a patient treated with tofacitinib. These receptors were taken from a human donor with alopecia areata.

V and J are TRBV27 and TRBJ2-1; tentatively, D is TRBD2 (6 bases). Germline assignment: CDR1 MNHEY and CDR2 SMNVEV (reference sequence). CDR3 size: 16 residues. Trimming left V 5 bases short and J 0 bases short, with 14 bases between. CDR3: CASSPPRGSSYNEQFF. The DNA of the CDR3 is TGTGCCAGCAGTCCCCCTCGGGGGAGCTCCTACAATGAGCAGTTCTTC.

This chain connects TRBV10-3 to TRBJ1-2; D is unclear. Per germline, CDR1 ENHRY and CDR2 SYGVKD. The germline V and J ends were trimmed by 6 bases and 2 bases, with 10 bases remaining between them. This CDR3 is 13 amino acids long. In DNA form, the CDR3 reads TGTGCCATCAGAGGCACCCCCAACTATGGCTACACCTTC. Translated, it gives CAIRGTPNYGYTF.

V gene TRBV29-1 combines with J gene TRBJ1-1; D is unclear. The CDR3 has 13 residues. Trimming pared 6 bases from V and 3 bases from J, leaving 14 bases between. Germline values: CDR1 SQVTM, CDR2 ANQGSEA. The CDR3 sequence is CSVSQSMDTEAFF. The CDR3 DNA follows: TGCAGCGTCTCACAGTCGATGGACACTGAAGCTTTCTTT.